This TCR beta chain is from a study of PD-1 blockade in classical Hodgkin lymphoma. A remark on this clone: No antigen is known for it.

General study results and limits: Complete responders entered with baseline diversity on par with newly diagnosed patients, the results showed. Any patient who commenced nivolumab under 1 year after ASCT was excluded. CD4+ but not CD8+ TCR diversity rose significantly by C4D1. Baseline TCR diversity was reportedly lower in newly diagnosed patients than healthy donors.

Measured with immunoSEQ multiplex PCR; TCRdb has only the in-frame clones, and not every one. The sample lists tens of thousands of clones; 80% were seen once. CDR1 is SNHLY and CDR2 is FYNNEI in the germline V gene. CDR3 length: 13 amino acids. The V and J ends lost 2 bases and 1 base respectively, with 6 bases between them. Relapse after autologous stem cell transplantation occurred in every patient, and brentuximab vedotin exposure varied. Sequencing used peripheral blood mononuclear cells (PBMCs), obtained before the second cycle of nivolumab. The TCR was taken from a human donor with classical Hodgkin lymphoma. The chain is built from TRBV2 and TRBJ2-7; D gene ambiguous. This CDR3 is CASSEPGSYEQYF. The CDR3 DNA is TGTGCCAGCAGTGAACCCGGGTCCTACGAGCAGTACTTC.